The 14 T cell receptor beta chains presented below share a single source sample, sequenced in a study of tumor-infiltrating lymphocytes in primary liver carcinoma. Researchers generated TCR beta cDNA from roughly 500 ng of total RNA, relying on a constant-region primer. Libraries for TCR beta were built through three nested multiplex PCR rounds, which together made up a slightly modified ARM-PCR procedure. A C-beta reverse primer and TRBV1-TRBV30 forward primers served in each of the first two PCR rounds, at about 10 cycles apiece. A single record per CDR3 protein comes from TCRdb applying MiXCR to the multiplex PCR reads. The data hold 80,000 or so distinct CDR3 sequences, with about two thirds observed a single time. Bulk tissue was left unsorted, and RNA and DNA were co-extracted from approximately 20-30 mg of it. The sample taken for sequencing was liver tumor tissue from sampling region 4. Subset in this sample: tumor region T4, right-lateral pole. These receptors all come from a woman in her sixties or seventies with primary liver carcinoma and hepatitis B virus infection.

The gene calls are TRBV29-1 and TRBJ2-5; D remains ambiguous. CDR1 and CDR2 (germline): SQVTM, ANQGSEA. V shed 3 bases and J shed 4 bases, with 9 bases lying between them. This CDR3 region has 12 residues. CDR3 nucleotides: TGCAGCGTTGATGAGGTGACAGAGACCCAGTACTTC. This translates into CSVDEVTETQYF.

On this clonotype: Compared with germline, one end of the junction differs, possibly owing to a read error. As DNA, the CDR3 is TGTGCGAGCAGCTTATGGGGGACGACCTATAATGAGCAGTTCTTC. Amino acid sequence: CASSLWGTTYNEQFF. The chain links TRBV11-1 to TRBJ2-1; D tentatively fits TRBD1 or TRBD2 (5 bases each). CDR3 length equals 15 residues. Germline V gene lookup returns CDR1 SGHAT and CDR2 FQDESV (reference sequence).

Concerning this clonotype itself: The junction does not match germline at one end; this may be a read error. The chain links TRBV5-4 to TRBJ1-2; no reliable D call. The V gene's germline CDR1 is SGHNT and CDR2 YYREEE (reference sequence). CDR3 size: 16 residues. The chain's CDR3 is CASSLAPRGSGYGYTF. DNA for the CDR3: TGTGCCAGTAGCTTGGCTCCACGCGGGAGTGGATATGGGTACACCTTC.

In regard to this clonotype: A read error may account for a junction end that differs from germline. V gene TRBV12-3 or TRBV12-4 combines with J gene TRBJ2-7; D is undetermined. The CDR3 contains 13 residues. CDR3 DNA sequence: TGTGCCGGCAGTTTAGTACAGTGGGGCGAGCAGTACTTC. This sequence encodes CAGSLVQWGEQYF.

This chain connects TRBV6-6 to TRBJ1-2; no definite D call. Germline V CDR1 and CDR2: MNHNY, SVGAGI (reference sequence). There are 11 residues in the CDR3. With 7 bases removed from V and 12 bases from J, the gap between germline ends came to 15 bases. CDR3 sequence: CASNQTGGNTF. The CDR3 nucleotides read TGTGCCAGCAATCAGACGGGAGGTAACACCTTC.

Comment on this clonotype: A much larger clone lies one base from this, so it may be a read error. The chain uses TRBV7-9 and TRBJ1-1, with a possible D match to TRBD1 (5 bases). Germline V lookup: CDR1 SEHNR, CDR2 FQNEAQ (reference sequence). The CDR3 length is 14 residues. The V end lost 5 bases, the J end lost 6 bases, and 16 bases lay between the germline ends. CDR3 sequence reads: CASSGGGRGSEAFF. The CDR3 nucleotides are TGTGCCAGCAGCGGTGGGGGGAGGGGCTCTGAAGCTTTCTTT.

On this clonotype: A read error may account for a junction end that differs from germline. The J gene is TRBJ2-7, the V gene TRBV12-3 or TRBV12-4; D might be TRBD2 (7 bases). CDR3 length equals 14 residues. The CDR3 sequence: CASSMGTGGYEQCF. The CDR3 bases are TGTGCCAGCAGTATGGGGACGGGGGGCTACGAGCAGTGCTTC.

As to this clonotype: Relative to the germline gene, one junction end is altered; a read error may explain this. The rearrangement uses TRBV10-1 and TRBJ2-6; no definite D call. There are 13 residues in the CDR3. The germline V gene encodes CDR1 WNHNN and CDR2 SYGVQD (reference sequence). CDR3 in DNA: TGCGCCAGCGGTGCCTCTGGGACCAACGTCCTGACTTTC. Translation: CASGASGTNVLTF.

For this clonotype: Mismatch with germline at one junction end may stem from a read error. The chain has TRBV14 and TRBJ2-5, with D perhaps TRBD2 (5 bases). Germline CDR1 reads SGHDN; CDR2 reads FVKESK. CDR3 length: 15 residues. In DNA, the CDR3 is TGTACCAGCAGCCTAGATCTAGCCATTCAAGAGACCCAGTACTTC. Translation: CTSSLDLAIQETQYF.

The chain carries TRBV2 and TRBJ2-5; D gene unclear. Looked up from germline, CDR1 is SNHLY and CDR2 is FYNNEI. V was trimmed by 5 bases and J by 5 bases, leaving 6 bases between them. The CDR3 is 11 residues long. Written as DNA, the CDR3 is TGTGCCAGCAGTATGGGGGAGACCCAGTACTTC. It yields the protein CASSMGETQYF.

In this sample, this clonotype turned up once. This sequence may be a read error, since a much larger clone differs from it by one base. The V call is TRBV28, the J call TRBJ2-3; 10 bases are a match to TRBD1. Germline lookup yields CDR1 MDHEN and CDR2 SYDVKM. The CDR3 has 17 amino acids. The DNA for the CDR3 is TGTGCCAGCAGCAACCTATCCCGGGACAGGGGCACAGATACGCGGTATTTT. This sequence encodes CASSNLSRDRGTDTRYF.

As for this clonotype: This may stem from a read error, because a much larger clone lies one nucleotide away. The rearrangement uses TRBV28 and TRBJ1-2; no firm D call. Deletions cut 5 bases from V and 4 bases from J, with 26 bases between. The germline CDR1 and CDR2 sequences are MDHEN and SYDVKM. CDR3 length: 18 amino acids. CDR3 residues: CASSQRSFAAPVSYGYTF. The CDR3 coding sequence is TGTGCCAGCAGTCAAAGATCGTTTGCGGCCCCGGTTAGCTATGGCTACACCTTC.

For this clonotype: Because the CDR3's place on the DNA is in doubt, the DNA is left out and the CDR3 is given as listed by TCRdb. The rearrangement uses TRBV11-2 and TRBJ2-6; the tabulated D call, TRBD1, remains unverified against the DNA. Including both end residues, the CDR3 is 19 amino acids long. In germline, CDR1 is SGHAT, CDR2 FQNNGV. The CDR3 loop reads CTSSLGDRPVGTGANVQTF.

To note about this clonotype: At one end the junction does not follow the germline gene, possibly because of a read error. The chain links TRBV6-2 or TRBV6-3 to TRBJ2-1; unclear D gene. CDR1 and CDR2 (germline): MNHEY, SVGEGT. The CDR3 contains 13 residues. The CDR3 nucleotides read TGTGTCAGCAACCCAACCGAAGCCAATGAGCAGTTCTTC. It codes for CVSNPTEANEQFF.